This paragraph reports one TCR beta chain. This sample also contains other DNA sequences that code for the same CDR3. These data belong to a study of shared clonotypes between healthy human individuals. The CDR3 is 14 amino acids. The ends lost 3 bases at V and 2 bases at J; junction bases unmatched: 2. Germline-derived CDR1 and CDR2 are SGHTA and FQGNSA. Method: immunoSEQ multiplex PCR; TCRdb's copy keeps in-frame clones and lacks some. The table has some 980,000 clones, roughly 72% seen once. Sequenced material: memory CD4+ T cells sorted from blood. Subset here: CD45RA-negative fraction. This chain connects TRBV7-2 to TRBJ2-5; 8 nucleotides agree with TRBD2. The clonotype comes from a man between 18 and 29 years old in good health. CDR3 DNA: TGTGCCAGCAGCTTTCTAGCGGGTCAAGAGACCCAGTACTTC. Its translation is CASSFLAGQETQYF.